The present T cell receptor (beta chain) was sequenced within a study of identical twins. Germline assignment: CDR1 LGHDT and CDR2 YNNKEL (reference sequence). V shed 1 base and J shed 7 bases, with 11 bases lying between them. The CDR3 has 13 residues. TCRdb itself ran the 5' RACE reads through MiXCR, one entry per CDR3 protein. The sample records 1.5 million to 2 million distinct CDR3 sequences, under 35% being singletons. The chain uses TRBV3-1 and TRBJ2-7, with D possibly TRBD1 on 5 matching bases. The clonotype comes from a newborn girl in good health. The sequencing sample was made of cord blood. As DNA, the CDR3 is TGTGCCAGCAGCCAAGGTGTTAGGGGAGAGCAGTACTTC. This encodes CASSQGVRGEQYF.